The sequence of this TCR beta chain was determined in a study of shared clonotypes between healthy human individuals. Study-wide context: Researchers assigned three CD4 naive, three CD4 memory, two CD8 naive and one CD8 memory plate to each donor. Study-wide results and limits: Investigators expected sequencing depth to affect clonotype sharing among donors.

V lost 6 bases to trimming and J lost 3 bases, with 9 bases between them. CDR3 length: 12 amino acids. Germline V gives CDR1 SNHLY, CDR2 FYNNEI. Points on this clone: What it binds is not known.

Deep-level settings were used for running the assay. TCRdb keeps only in-frame clones here, not all; method: immunoSEQ multiplex PCR. The sample lists about 680,000 clones, under 80% occurring once. The chain recombines TRBV2 with TRBJ2-7, with D hard to call. The TCR comes from a woman in her 30s in good health. Sequenced material: memory CD4+ T cells sorted from blood. The subset was: CD45RA-negative fraction. The chain's CDR3 is CASRLISYEQYF. The CDR3 DNA is TGTGCCAGCAGGCTGATAAGCTACGAGCAGTACTTC.